This T cell receptor beta chain is drawn from a study of shared clonotypes between healthy human individuals. Study-level results: What limited the represented genetic and exposure-history diversity was the small number of donors. Sampling covered nothing but blood. Tissue TCR repertoires likely differ from those found in blood. Rarefaction analysis demonstrated incomplete sorted-subset sequencing notwithstanding large depth. In contrast to clonotypes shared by all four donors, non-shared clonotypes had lower generation probabilities.

Germline CDR1 is LGHNT and CDR2 is FRNRAP. V was clipped by 4 bases and J by 9 bases; unmatched bases: 14. The CDR3 is made up of 16 amino acids. For this clone: Its antigen is not known.

Sequencing used immunoSEQ multiplex PCR; TCRdb keeps in-frame clones, though not all of them. The sample includes roughly 530,000 clones, 90% to 96% of them seen just once. The TCR originated in a woman in her 30s in good health. Sequencing was done on a sample of naive CD4+ T cells sorted from blood. Subset in this sample: CD45RA+ positively selected. The rearrangement links TRBV12-5 to TRBJ2-1; 8 bases match TRBD1. The CDR3: CASGSTDRVGSGEQFF. Here the CDR3 DNA reads TGTGCTAGTGGTTCAACGGACAGGGTAGGTTCGGGTGAGCAGTTCTTC.